The clone carrying this T cell receptor (beta chain) came up once. This sample was taken from a study of blood T cell repertoires in COVID-19. Study processing details: Estimates of nucleated cell counts were drawn from the amplification of reference gene primers. Assay: immunoSEQ multiplex PCR; the TCRdb copy retains only in-frame clones and omits some. The V and J calls and the clone size are those of that table, but D and trimming were determined from the DNA. The profile shows about 220,000 clones, approximately 92% of them singletons. Sequenced: PBMCs or T cells enriched from blood (not recorded which). This receptor was taken from a woman between 18 and 29 years old in a cohort exposed to, infected with or recovered from COVID-19 (not recorded which).

Here the CDR3 reads CAIKELAGVGEQYF. The CDR3 nucleotides read TGTGCCATCAAGGAATTAGCGGGAGTTGGAGAGCAGTACTTC. The J gene is TRBJ2-7, the V gene TRBV10-3; 9 nucleotides match TRBD2. The CDR3 covers 14 residues. After removal of 7 bases from V and 7 bases from J, the junction contained 11 bases not matched to a gene. CDR1 is ENHRY, CDR2 SYGVKD, per germline.